This T cell receptor beta chain was observed in a study of tumor-infiltrating lymphocytes in primary liver carcinoma (dated by TCRdb to 2016 to 2017). Regarding the complete study: A handful of patients with histopathologically diagnosed primary liver carcinoma underwent surgical resection in China between November 2015 and early 2016. The five patients had tumors staged T1-T3 N0M0, with maximum diameters ranging from about 4.2 to 10 cm. Each sample produced about 3.5 to 8 million productive TCRbeta reads, and read depth showed no significant difference between tissue types. A total of about 35 specimens from 5 patients underwent TCRbeta repertoire sequencing, comprising 25 or so tumor regions, 5 adjacent noncancerous liver tissues and 5 peripheral blood samples. Hepatocellular carcinoma (four) or combined HCC and intrahepatic cholangiocarcinoma (one) was present in the five patients, who were three men and two women aged 30 to 69 years. High reproducibility was observed for the technical replicate repertoires, with mean shared-clone rates approximately 0.92 and correlation coefficients above 0.95. Across five regions of each liver tumor, along with adjacent normal tissue and blood, the study brought together TCRbeta repertoire sequencing, expression microarrays and whole-exome sequencing. Results the study describes overall, beyond this receptor: With just a handful of patients in the study, the authors point out that the findings should be validated in a larger study. Compared with blood, tumors had a significantly larger share of the repertoire taken up by the top 250 clones (p = 0.039). Repertoire overlap was found to be higher between tumor regions (mean approximately 35%) than between tumor-adjacent (roughly 17%) or tumor-blood (around 14%) pairs, consistent with antigen-driven expansion. Bulk unsorted samples precluded comparing CD4+ and CD8+ T cell repertoires. Because only the TCR beta chain was sequenced and unpaired alpha chains were not captured, true repertoire diversity is likely underestimated.

Blood RNA was extracted from unsorted whole blood using TRIzol reagent, and germline DNA was obtained with the DNeasy Blood & Tissue kit. Chronic HBV infection was present in the patients, and the patients were treatment-naive at sampling. Before surgery, about 4 milliliters of peripheral blood were collected into K2EDTA tubes. The CDR3, cysteine through phenylalanine, is 13 amino acids long. The only DNA kept is the CDR3, 39 bases in frame from the first base. The junction shows trimming of 4 bases on V and 4 bases on J, plus 13 bases between the germline ends. CDR1 and CDR2, looked up from the germline V gene, are SQVTM and ANQGSEA. Starting from approximately 500 ng total RNA, TCRbeta-specific cDNA was produced by reverse transcription with a constant-region primer and ProtoScript II reverse transcriptase. Construction of the TCRbeta libraries relied on three nested rounds of multiplex PCR, following a slightly modified ARM-PCR procedure. Each of the first two PCR rounds ran for approximately 10 cycles and used multiplex TRBV1-TRBV30 forward primers together with a Cbeta reverse primer. A final 25-cycle PCR with Deep VentR polymerase added sample barcodes and Illumina adapters. Before sequencing, amplicons of 200-500 bp were gel-purified using a QIAquick gel extraction kit. An Illumina HiSeq 2500 was used to sequence the TCRbeta amplicons, generating 250-bp paired-end reads. Per the source publication's procedure: To recover full CDR3 sequences, reads were quality-trimmed using Trimmomatic v0.33 and paired reads were then merged using FLASH v1.2.11. V, D and J germline segments were assigned to the rearranged TCRbeta sequences by MiGEC v1.2.1b. Clonotype statistics, along with Shannon-Wiener diversity indices, were calculated using VDJtools v1.0.0. Except for diversity analysis, only the 250 most abundant clonotypes of each sample were used in subsequent analyses to reduce sampling bias. TCRdb reprocessing: public reads trimmed at Q25 with fastp, clones called with MiXCR, in-frame beta chains kept. Rows are combined by CDR3 protein, so each entry shows the most common genes and DNA. TCRdb assigned the V and J calls; the authors' analysis was not used. The sample profile shows around 330,000 distinct CDR3 sequences; over 55% of them were found once. The ten largest account for roughly 8.6% of the sample.

For this clonotype: No cognate antigen has been identified for it. Base-call qualities are not available, and no considerably larger clone is one nucleotide away.

The sample comprised peripheral blood. The sequence derives from a man aged 40-49 years with primary liver carcinoma and hepatitis B virus infection. The chain is assembled from TRBV29-1 and TRBJ1-1, with TRBD1 perhaps the D gene, on 5 matching bases. The CDR3 has the sequence CSVGHGTSTEAFF. The DNA sequence is given as TGCAGCGTTGGACATGGGACGAGCACTGAAGCTTTCTTT.